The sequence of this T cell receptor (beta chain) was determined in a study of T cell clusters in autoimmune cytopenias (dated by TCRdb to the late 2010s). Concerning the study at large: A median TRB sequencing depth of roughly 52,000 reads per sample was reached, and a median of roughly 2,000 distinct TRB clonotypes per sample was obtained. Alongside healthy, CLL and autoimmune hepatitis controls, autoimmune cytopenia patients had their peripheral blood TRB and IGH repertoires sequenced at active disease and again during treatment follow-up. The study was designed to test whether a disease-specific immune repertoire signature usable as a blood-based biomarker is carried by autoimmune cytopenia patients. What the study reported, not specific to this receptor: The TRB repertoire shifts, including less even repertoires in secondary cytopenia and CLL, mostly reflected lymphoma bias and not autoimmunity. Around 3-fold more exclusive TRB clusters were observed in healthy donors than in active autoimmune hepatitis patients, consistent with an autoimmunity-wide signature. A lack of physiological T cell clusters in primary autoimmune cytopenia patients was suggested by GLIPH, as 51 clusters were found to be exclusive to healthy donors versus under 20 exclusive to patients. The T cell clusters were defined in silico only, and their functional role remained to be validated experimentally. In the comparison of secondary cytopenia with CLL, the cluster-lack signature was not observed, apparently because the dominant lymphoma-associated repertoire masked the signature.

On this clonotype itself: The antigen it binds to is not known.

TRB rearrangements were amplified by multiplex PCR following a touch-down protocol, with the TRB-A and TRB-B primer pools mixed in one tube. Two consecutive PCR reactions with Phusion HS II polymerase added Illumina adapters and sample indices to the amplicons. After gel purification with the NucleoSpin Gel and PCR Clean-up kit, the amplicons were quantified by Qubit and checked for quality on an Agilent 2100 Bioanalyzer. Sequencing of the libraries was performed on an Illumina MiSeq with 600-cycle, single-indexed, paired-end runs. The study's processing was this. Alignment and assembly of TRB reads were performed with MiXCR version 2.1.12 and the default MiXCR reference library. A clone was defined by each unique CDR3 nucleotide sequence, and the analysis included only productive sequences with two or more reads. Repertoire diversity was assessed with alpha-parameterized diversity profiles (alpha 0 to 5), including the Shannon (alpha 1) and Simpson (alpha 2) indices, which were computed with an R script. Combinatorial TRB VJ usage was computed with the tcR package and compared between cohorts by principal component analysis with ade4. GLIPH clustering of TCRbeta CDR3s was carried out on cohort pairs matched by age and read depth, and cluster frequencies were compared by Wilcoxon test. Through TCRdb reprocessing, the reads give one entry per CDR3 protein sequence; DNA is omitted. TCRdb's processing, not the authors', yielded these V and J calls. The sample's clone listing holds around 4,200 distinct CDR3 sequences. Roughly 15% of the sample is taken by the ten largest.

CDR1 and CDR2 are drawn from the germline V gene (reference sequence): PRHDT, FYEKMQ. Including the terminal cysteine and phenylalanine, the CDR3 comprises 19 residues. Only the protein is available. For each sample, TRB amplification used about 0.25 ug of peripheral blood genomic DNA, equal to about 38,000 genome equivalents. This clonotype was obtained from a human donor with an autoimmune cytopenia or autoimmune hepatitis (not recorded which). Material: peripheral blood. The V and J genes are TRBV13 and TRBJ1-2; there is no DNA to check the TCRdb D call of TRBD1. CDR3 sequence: CASSFSAVWDGGLRGGYTF.